This T cell receptor beta chain was identified during a study of shared clonotypes between healthy human individuals. At the level of the study: There were three CD4 naive, three CD4 memory, two CD8 naive and one CD8 memory plates per donor.

Sequencing was performed with immunoSEQ multiplex PCR; in TCRdb, only in-frame clones are kept and a portion is missing. The data contain some 690,000 clones, about 92% of them singletons. With respect to this clone: The antigen is unknown.

V shed 0 bases and J shed 2 bases, with 9 bases lying between them. Germline CDR1 is SGHRS and CDR2 is YFSETQ. This CDR3 comprises 15 residues. Study conclusions and caveats: Generation probability values for non-shared clonotypes were lower than those for clonotypes shared by all four donors. Naive subsets generally had larger estimated richness than memory subsets.

There were no recent acute infections or vaccinations among the donors, who were healthy HIV-negative adults. The receptor was derived from a man between 18 and 29 years old in good health. Some clones in this sample may be carry-over from other donors' samples. Sequenced: memory CD8+ T cells from PBMCs. Subset indicated: CD45RO+ cells pooled with CCR7-negative TemRA cells. This chain connects TRBV5-1 to TRBJ1-3; D may be TRBD1 (6 bases). The CDR3 DNA is TGCGCCAGCAGCTTGGTTGCAGGGGCTGGAAACACCATATATTTT. The encoded protein is CASSLVAGAGNTIYF.